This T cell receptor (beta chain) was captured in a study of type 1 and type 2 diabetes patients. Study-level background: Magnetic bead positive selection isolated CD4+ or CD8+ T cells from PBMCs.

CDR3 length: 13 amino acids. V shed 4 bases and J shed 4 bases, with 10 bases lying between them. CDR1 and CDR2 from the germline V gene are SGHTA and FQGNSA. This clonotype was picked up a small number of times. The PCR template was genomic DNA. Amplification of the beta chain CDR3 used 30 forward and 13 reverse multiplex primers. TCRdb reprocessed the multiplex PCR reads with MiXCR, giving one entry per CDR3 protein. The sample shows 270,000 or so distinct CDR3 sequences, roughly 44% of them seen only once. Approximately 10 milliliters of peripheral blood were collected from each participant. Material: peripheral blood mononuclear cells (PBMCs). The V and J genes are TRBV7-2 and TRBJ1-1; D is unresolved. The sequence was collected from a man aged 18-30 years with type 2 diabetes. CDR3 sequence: CASSSKEGTEAFF. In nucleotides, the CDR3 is TGTGCCAGCAGCTCTAAGGAGGGCACTGAAGCTTTCTTT.